These 27 T cell receptor beta chains share one sample of origin, sequenced in a study of cytomegalovirus exposure and HLA in healthy donors. The PCR made use of 60 Vbeta and 13 Jbeta primers. The repertoire was sequenced with immunoSEQ multiplex PCR; TCRdb's copy has only in-frame clones and lacks some. The sample carries 150,000 to 170,000 clones, 65% to 75% recorded once. Sequencing input: PBMCs. Source of these receptors: a man between 18 and 35 years old in good health and CMV-seronegative.

The chain uses TRBV5-1 and TRBJ2-7, with 7 bases aligning to TRBD1. Germline V gene sequence: CDR1 SGHRS, CDR2 YFSETQ. V shed 3 bases, J shed 3 bases, and the junction held 6 bases outside the gene matches. This CDR3 comprises 14 residues. CDR3 loop: CASSSGGSGYEQYF. CDR3 DNA: TGCGCCAGCAGCTCAGGGGGTTCGGGCTACGAGCAGTACTTC.

The chain carries TRBV5-1 and TRBJ1-1, with D maybe TRBD1 (6 bases). The CDR3 sequence is 14 residues long. CDR1 SGHRS and CDR2 YFSETQ come from the germline V gene. V lost 7 bases and J lost 5, with 18 bases in between. CDR3 DNA sequence: TGCGCCAGCCGCGGAATAGGGGGTGGAACTGAAGCTTTCTTT. Translation: CASRGIGGGTEAFF.

The rearrangement links TRBV7-2 to TRBJ1-4; no definite D call. The germline V gene encodes CDR1 SGHTA and CDR2 FQGNSA. This CDR3 is 15 amino acids long. Trimming pared 5 bases from V and 0 bases from J, leaving 10 bases between. CDR3 in DNA: TGTGCCAGCAGCCTTTGGGGAGCAACTAATGAAAAACTGTTTTTT. It codes for CASSLWGATNEKLFF.

This chain uses TRBV2 with TRBJ1-4; unclear D gene. With 7 bases removed from V and 8 bases from J, the gap between germline ends came to 17 bases. CDR1 is SNHLY and CDR2 is FYNNEI in the germline V gene. The CDR3 is 14 amino acids. The CDR3 loop reads CASKRETLGEKLFF. DNA of the CDR3: TGTGCCAGCAAGAGGGAAACTCTAGGAGAAAAACTGTTTTTT. The full variable domain, in which reference TRBV2 and TRBJ1-4 provide the parts outside the CDR3, is EPEVTQTPSHQVTQMGQEVILRCVPISNHLYFYWYRQILGQKVEFLVSFYNNEISEKSEIFDDQFSVERPDGSNFTLKIRSTKLEDSAMYFCASKRETLGEKLFFGSGTQLSVL.

The V gene is TRBV11-2, the J gene TRBJ2-7; a weak D match, TRBD1 (5 bases). The length of the CDR3 is 14 residues. Looked up from germline, CDR1 is SGHAT and CDR2 is FQNNGV. Trimming pared 5 bases from V and 0 bases from J, leaving 11 bases between. This CDR3 reads CASSPDSSSYEQYV. The CDR3, as DNA: TGTGCCAGCAGCCCAGACAGTTCCTCCTACGAGCAGTACGTC.

J is TRBJ2-2 and V is TRBV27; 8 bases agree with TRBD1. The V gene end was trimmed by 6 bases and the J gene end by 7 bases; junction bases not matched to a gene: 10. The CDR3 runs 15 residues. Germline V gene sequence: CDR1 MNHEY, CDR2 SMNVEV (reference sequence). CDR3 sequence: CASRTFYRGDGELFF. DNA of the CDR3: TGTGCCAGCAGGACCTTCTACAGGGGGGACGGGGAGCTGTTTTTT.

The J gene is TRBJ2-1, the V gene TRBV7-9, with D tentatively TRBD1 (6 bases). There are 13 residues in the CDR3. V lost 5 bases, J lost 5 bases, and 10 bases lay in between. From germline, CDR1 is SEHNR and CDR2 FQNEAQ (reference sequence). In DNA form, the CDR3 reads TGTGCCAGCAGCCAGGGGTCTGACAATGAGCAGTTCTTC. It encodes CASSQGSDNEQFF.

The genes are TRBV7-2 and TRBJ1-6; TRBD1 agrees at 8 bases. Germline assignment: CDR1 SGHTA and CDR2 FQGNSA. The J segment lost 10 bases and the V segment lost 7 bases, leaving 6 bases of the junction unmatched. This CDR3 contains 13 residues. In DNA form, the CDR3 reads TGTGCCAGCAACCCGACAGGGGTCTCACCCCTCCACTTT. As protein: CASNPTGVSPLHF.

With respect to this clone: Compared with germline, one end of the junction differs, possibly owing to a read error. The chain links TRBV7-2 to TRBJ2-4, with 9 bases lining up with TRBD2. Germline assignment: CDR1 SGHTA and CDR2 FQGNSA. The CDR3 extends over 17 amino acids. The CDR3 region is CASSLVTQRGAANSQYF. CDR3 DNA sequence: TGTGCCAGCAGCTTAGTTACTCAGCGGGGGGCCGCGAACAGTCAGTACTTC. The variable domain in full, with the rest retrieved from reference TRBV7-2 and TRBJ2-4, is GAGVSQSPSNKVTEKGKDVELRCDPISGHTALYWYRQSLGQGLEFLIYFQGNSAPDKSGLPSDRFSAERTGGSVSTLTIQRTQQEDSAVYLCASSLVTQRGAANSQYFGAGTRLSVL.

The chain recombines TRBV10-2 with TRBJ1-3; possible D gene TRBD1, 6 bases. Germline lookup yields CDR1 WSHSY and CDR2 SAAADI. V lost 5 bases to trimming and J lost 5 bases, with 10 bases between them. The CDR3 has 13 amino acids. The CDR3 region is CASSQGHRNTIYF. DNA of the CDR3: TGCGCCAGCAGTCAGGGACACCGAAACACCATATATTTT.

The chain has TRBV28 and TRBJ2-2, with a weak D call TRBD1 (7 bases). Trimming shortened V by 3 bases and J by 5 bases, and 22 bases separated the two germline ends. The germline CDR1 and CDR2 sequences are MDHEN and SYDVKM. The CDR3 contains 18 residues. The CDR3: CASSFFPFGGRGTGELFF. The CDR3 DNA reads TGTGCCAGCAGTTTTTTTCCATTCGGGGGCAGGGGGACCGGGGAGCTGTTTTTT. Variable domain in full (rest from reference TRBV28 and TRBJ2-2): DVKVTQSSRYLVKRTGEKVFLECVQDMDHENMFWYRQDPGLGLRLIYFSYDVKMKEKGDIPEGYSVSREKKERFSLILESASTNQTSMYLCASSFFPFGGRGTGELFFGEGSRLTVL.

V gene TRBV4-3 combines with J gene TRBJ2-2; 10 positions agree with TRBD2. Germline CDR1 reads LGHNA; CDR2 reads YSLEER. The CDR3 has 15 amino acids. J gave up 3 bases and V 4 bases, and 2 bases lay outside the gene matches. Here the CDR3 reads CASSPAGGDTGELFF. DNA for the CDR3: TGCGCCAGCAGCCCAGCGGGGGGGGACACCGGGGAGCTGTTTTTT.

The rearrangement links TRBV9 to TRBJ2-1; TRBD1 is a possible D gene (6 bases). CDR1 is SGDLS and CDR2 is YYNGEE in the germline V gene. Trimming took 0 bases from V and 10 from J, leaving 11 bases between them. The length of the CDR3 is 13 residues. DNA of the CDR3: TGTGCCAGCAGCGTAGAGGTTAGGGGGGAGCAGTTCTTC. Translation gives CASSVEVRGEQFF.

The chain links TRBV6-5 to TRBJ1-5, with D hard to call. The CDR3 covers 13 residues. Trimming shortened V by 5 bases and J by 7 bases, and 12 bases separated the two germline ends. The germline V gene encodes CDR1 MNHEY and CDR2 SVGAGI. CDR3 nucleotides: TGTGCCAGCAGTGAAGGTCGGGGACAGCCCCAGCATTTT. This gives the protein CASSEGRGQPQHF.

The gene calls are TRBV5-6 and TRBJ1-1; D might be TRBD1 (5 bases). The V end was cut by 7 bases, the J end by 4 bases, with 14 bases between. There are 13 residues in the CDR3. Germline loops: CDR1 SGHDT, CDR2 YYEEEE. The CDR3 DNA reads as TGTGCCAGCTCCAACGGCGGGGCCACTGAAGCTTTCTTT. Translated: CASSNGGATEAFF.

This chain links TRBV7-9 with TRBJ2-7; the match to TRBD1 covers 9 bases. CDR1 is SEHNR and CDR2 is FQNEAQ in the germline V gene (reference sequence). There are 15 residues in the CDR3. V shed 6 bases and J 4 bases; nucleotides not matched to a gene: 10. CDR3: CASRRAPGQGYEQYF. The CDR3 coding sequence is TGTGCCAGCAGACGAGCTCCGGGACAGGGATACGAGCAGTACTTC.

The CDR3 spells CGVGGTDTQYF. CDR3 nucleotides: TGTGGAGTAGGGGGCACAGATACGCAGTATTTT. The V and J genes are TRBV7-8 and TRBJ2-3, with a weak D call TRBD1 (5 bases). CDR1 and CDR2 from the germline V gene are SGHVS and FQNEAQ. This CDR3 is 11 amino acids long.

This chain joins TRBV10-3 and TRBJ1-1; D gene uncertain. The V end lost 9 bases, the J end lost 5 bases, and 16 bases lay between the germline ends. The CDR3 totals 13 residues. Per germline, CDR1 ENHRY and CDR2 SYGVKD. CDR3 loop: CAISEPGITEAFF. The CDR3, as DNA: TGTGCCATAAGCGAGCCCGGTATAACTGAAGCTTTCTTT.

The CDR3 here is CASSYSIGASGELFF. The CDR3 region has the DNA TGTGCCAGCAGTTACTCGATTGGGGCGTCCGGGGAGCTGTTTTTT. This chain joins TRBV6-5 and TRBJ2-2, with D perhaps matching TRBD1 (5 bases). Germline loops: CDR1 MNHEY, CDR2 SVGAGI. V was clipped by 0 bases and J by 6 bases, with 11 bases between them. CDR3 length: 15 residues.

This clone appeared once. The V and J genes are TRBV11-2 and TRBJ2-3, with unresolved D. V was clipped by 3 bases and J by 5 bases, with 6 bases between them. The CDR3 spans 12 residues. The germline V gene has CDR1 SGHAT and CDR2 FQNNGV. The CDR3 loop reads CASSFIKDTQYF. CDR3 DNA: TGTGCCAGCAGCTTCATCAAAGATACGCAGTATTTT.

This chain links TRBV6-6 with TRBJ1-1; maybe TRBD1 (5 bases). Germline V gene lookup returns CDR1 MNHNY and CDR2 SVGAGI (reference sequence). This CDR3 spans 11 amino acids. V was clipped by 4 bases and J by 7 bases, with 7 bases between them. CDR3 nucleotide sequence: TGTGCCAGCAGTTTGGGGGGTGAAGCTTTCTTT. As protein: CASSLGGEAFF.

The chain couples TRBV10-3 to TRBJ2-2; 8 bases map to TRBD2. This CDR3 spans 16 amino acids. Germline V gene data show CDR1 as ENHRY and CDR2 as SYGVKD. Trimming took 0 bases from V and 7 from J; bases not matched to a gene: 7. CDR3 sequence reads: CAISESLAGLVGELFF. As DNA, the CDR3 is TGTGCCATCAGTGAGTCGTTAGCGGGGTTAGTCGGGGAGCTGTTTTTT.

This clone was recorded a few times. This chain links TRBV6-7 with TRBJ2-7; TRBD1 agrees at 8 bases. TRBV6-7 is an ORF; its function is uncertain. The V and J ends lost 10 bases and 0 bases, in that order; junction bases with no gene match: 14. This CDR3 contains 16 residues. The CDR3 DNA sequence: TGTGCCACAACTTTCCGCCCCGGGACAGGCTCCTACGAGCAGTACTTC. Residues: CATTFRPGTGSYEQYF.

The chain uses TRBV7-2 and TRBJ2-4, with 9 bases identical to TRBD2. Germline values: CDR1 SGHTA, CDR2 FQGNSA. J gave up 7 bases and V 1 base, and 11 bases lay outside the gene matches. CDR3 size: 17 residues. The CDR3 sequence is CASSLVTQRGAANIQYF. The DNA of the CDR3 is TGTGCCAGCAGCTTAGTTACTCAGCGGGGGGCCGCGAACATTCAGTACTTC.

This clone was seen once. The chain employs TRBV6-1 and TRBJ2-1; 7 bases agree with TRBD1. V was pared by 7 bases and J by 0 bases, with 6 bases of the junction left unmatched. CDR3 length equals 15 residues. CDR1 is MNHNS, CDR2 SASEGT, per germline. In DNA, the CDR3 is TGTGCCAGCATAGCAGGGGGAATCTCCTACAATGAGCAGTTCTTC. It translates to CASIAGGISYNEQFF.

The chain carries TRBV7-9 and TRBJ1-5, with a weak D call TRBD1 (5 bases). The CDR3 contains 14 residues. Deletions cut 1 base from V and 3 bases from J, with 7 bases between. Germline CDR1 is SEHNR and CDR2 is FQNEAQ (reference sequence). CDR3 sequence (DNA): TGTGCCAGCAGCTTAGGACAGTTCAATCAGCCCCAGCATTTT. Its translation: CASSLGQFNQPQHF.

The V and J genes are TRBV11-2 and TRBJ2-5; D might be TRBD2 (6 bases). V was clipped by 1 base and J by 2 bases, with 8 bases between them. The germline CDR1 and CDR2 sequences are SGHAT and FQNNGV. The CDR3 totals 14 residues. CDR3 in amino acids: CASSLAGVQETQYF. CDR3 nucleotides: TGTGCCAGCAGCTTAGCGGGGGTTCAAGAGACCCAGTACTTC.